Sequencing of this TCR beta chain was carried out in a study of neurological immune-mediated disorders. The CDR3 extends over 18 amino acids. After removal of 6 bases from V and 3 bases from J, the junction contained 15 bases not matched to a gene. CDR1 SEHNR and CDR2 FQNEAQ come from the germline V gene (reference sequence). TCRdb reanalysed the 5' RACE reads using MiXCR and keeps one entry per CDR3 protein. The sample contains approximately 29,000 distinct CDR3 sequences, roughly 12% of which appear only once. The chain links TRBV7-9 to TRBJ2-5; 11 bases map to TRBD2. The TCR was taken from a man between 60 and 70 years old in good health. The sequencing sample was made of PBMCs. CDR3 protein: CASSSTSGAVFSEETQYF. The CDR3 DNA reads TGTGCCAGCAGTTCGACTAGCGGGGCCGTTTTTTCCGAAGAGACCCAGTACTTC.